A single TCR beta chain is shown here with its context. This CDR3 is built from 12 residues. Germline assignment: CDR1 SGHDT and CDR2 YYEEEE. V lost 2 bases, J lost 10 bases, and 12 bases lay in between. These data originate in a study of T cells in Graves' hyperthyroidism and ophthalmopathy. It was RNA transcripts that yielded the amplified TCR beta CDR3 regions. A set of HTBI primers served as the primers for a first-round RT-PCR of the TCR CDR3. One entry per CDR3 protein, called by TCRdb with MiXCR from the multiplex PCR reads. The table includes hundreds of thousands of distinct CDR3 sequences, less than 15% detected once.

The chain links TRBV5-6 to TRBJ1-1, with D possibly TRBD1 on 6 matching bases. Sequencing was done on a sample of blood. This sequence originates from a woman between 18 and 30 years old with Graves' hyperthyroidism. The CDR3 DNA follows: TGTGCCAGCAGCTTCCCAGGGGCGGCAGCTTTCTTT. Translated: CASSFPGAAAFF. The full variable domain, rest sourced from reference TRBV5-6 and TRBJ1-1, is DAGVTQSPTHLIKTRGQQVTLRCSPKSGHDTVSWYQQALGQGPQFIFQYYEEEERQRGNFPDRFSGHQFPNYSSELNVNALLLGDSALYLCASSFPGAAAFFGQGTRLTVV.